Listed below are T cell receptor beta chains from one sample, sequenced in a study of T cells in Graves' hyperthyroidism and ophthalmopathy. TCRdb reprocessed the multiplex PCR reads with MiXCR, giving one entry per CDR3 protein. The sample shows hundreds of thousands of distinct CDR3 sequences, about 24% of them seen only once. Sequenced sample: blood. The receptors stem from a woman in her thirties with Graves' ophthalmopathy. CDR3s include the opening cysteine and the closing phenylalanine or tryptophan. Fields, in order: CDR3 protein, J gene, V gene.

CDR3 protein: CASTRGGNYGYTF
J gene: TRBJ1-2
V gene: TRBV19

CDR3 protein: CSVGTGDSNRPQHF
J gene: TRBJ1-5
V gene: TRBV29-1

CDR3 protein: CASSLTSGGPGGEETQYF
J gene: TRBJ2-5
V gene: TRBV7-3

CDR3 protein: CASSTGQGDSPLHF
J gene: TRBJ1-6
V gene: TRBV5-1

CDR3 protein: CASSTAGPWRHTGELFF
J gene: TRBJ2-2
V gene: TRBV28

CDR3 protein: CASSPPSVRETQYF
J gene: TRBJ2-5
V gene: TRBV7-6

CDR3 protein: CSARLLNGQGRGEAFF
J gene: TRBJ1-1
V gene: TRBV20-1

CDR3 protein: CSARTGATYGYTF
J gene: TRBJ1-2
V gene: TRBV20-1

CDR3 protein: CAISNQGAISGNTIYF
J gene: TRBJ1-3
V gene: TRBV10-3

CDR3 protein: CSARVGNGGNQPQHF
J gene: TRBJ1-5
V gene: TRBV20-1

CDR3 protein: CASRGPGLPQETQYF
J gene: TRBJ2-5
V gene: TRBV6-1

CDR3 protein: CSVAGGLAGGPQETQYF
J gene: TRBJ2-5
V gene: TRBV29-1

CDR3 protein: CSVARGDSAYEQYF
J gene: TRBJ2-7
V gene: TRBV29-1

CDR3 protein: CASSLLLGTSSQGNQPQHF
J gene: TRBJ1-5
V gene: TRBV5-4

CDR3 protein: CASRPKLQGRGYTF
J gene: TRBJ1-2
V gene: TRBV28

CDR3 protein: CASSPFSYGETQYF
J gene: TRBJ2-5
V gene: TRBV18

CDR3 protein: CASSPGAAGYGYTF
J gene: TRBJ1-2
V gene: TRBV12-3/TRBV12-4

CDR3 protein: CSARDSTYDGYTF
J gene: TRBJ1-2
V gene: TRBV20-1

CDR3 protein: CSARPPTGLKSPLHF
J gene: TRBJ1-6
V gene: TRBV20-1

CDR3 protein: CASSSLSAGVFTEAFF
J gene: TRBJ1-1
V gene: TRBV6-5

CDR3 protein: CASSRGDRDNQPQHF
J gene: TRBJ1-5
V gene: TRBV7-9

CDR3 protein: CASSQEGTGTYEQYF
J gene: TRBJ2-7
V gene: TRBV3-1

CDR3 protein: CSVEDNGRDGYTF
J gene: TRBJ1-2
V gene: TRBV29-1

CDR3 protein: CASRSTGRNYGYTF
J gene: TRBJ1-2
V gene: TRBV12-3/TRBV12-4

CDR3 protein: CSASNIGGDTEAFF
J gene: TRBJ1-1
V gene: TRBV20-1

CDR3 protein: CASSKVGTRIFGNTGELFF
J gene: TRBJ2-2
V gene: TRBV6-6

CDR3 protein: CASRNGGTPETQYF
J gene: TRBJ2-5
V gene: TRBV6-2/TRBV6-3

CDR3 protein: CSARGGDRGNYGYTF
J gene: TRBJ1-2
V gene: TRBV20-1

CDR3 protein: CASRDRGPSDYGYTF
J gene: TRBJ1-2
V gene: TRBV2

CDR3 protein: CASSLVGRRDRGRYEQYF
J gene: TRBJ2-7
V gene: TRBV11-1

CDR3 protein: CASSDLLFEETQYF
J gene: TRBJ2-5
V gene: TRBV6-1

CDR3 protein: CATRTAGETQYF
J gene: TRBJ2-5
V gene: TRBV11-2

CDR3 protein: CASSLDGENTEAFF
J gene: TRBJ1-1
V gene: TRBV5-1

CDR3 protein: CATAGLWGETQYF
J gene: TRBJ2-5
V gene: TRBV12-3/TRBV12-4

CDR3 protein: CASTLSGAATRRAEAFF
J gene: TRBJ1-1
V gene: TRBV6-1

CDR3 protein: CASREGAGTGELFF
J gene: TRBJ2-2
V gene: TRBV2

CDR3 protein: CASSPTHGNQPQHF
J gene: TRBJ1-5
V gene: TRBV28

CDR3 protein: CASSQGGGDTEAFF
J gene: TRBJ1-1
V gene: TRBV3-1

CDR3 protein: CASSEARDHYEQYF
J gene: TRBJ2-7
V gene: TRBV2

CDR3 protein: CASSADQTQYF
J gene: TRBJ2-5
V gene: TRBV2

CDR3 protein: CAWTLGQGINEQYF
J gene: TRBJ2-7
V gene: TRBV30

CDR3 protein: CASSPWDSMFETQYF
J gene: TRBJ2-5
V gene: TRBV11-2

CDR3 protein: CASSLQGSSGNTIYF
J gene: TRBJ1-3
V gene: TRBV7-8

CDR3 protein: CASSLFVGLGTEAFF
J gene: TRBJ1-1
V gene: TRBV28

CDR3 protein: CASSDSSGGISYEQYF
J gene: TRBJ2-7
V gene: TRBV6-1

CDR3 protein: CATSRARTNSNQPQHF
J gene: TRBJ1-5
V gene: TRBV15

CDR3 protein: CSARGPTAQYF
J gene: TRBJ2-5
V gene: TRBV20-1

CDR3 protein: CASSVYTGTGELFF
J gene: TRBJ2-2
V gene: TRBV5-1

CDR3 protein: CASSFGGTSGSYEQYF
J gene: TRBJ2-7
V gene: TRBV11-2

CDR3 protein: CASSLGEAQPQHF
J gene: TRBJ1-5
V gene: TRBV11-2